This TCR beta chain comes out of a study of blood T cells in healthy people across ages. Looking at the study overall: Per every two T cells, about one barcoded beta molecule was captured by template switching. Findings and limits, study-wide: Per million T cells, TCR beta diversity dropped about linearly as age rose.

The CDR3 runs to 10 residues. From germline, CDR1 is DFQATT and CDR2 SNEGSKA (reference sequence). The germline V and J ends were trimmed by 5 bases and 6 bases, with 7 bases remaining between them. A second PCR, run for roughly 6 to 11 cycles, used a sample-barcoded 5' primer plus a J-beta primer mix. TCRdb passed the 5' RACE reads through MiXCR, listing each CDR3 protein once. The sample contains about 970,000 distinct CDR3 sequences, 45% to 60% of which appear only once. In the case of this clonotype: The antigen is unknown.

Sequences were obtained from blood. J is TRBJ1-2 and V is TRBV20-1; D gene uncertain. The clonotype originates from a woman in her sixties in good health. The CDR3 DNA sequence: TGCAGTGCTGGCTCGGATGGCTACACCTTC. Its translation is CSAGSDGYTF.